This T cell receptor beta chain was retrieved from a study of CD8+CD57+ T cells in acquired aplastic anemia. General study points: Patients and controls shared under 35 CD8+ CDR3 sequences, which appeared highly expressed in patients and within their immunodominant clones.

The use of genomic DNA as template underpinned the TCR beta VDJ and CDR3 profiling. TCRdb ran MiXCR on the reads and lists one entry per CDR3 protein. The sample includes about 71,000 distinct CDR3 sequences, roughly half of them seen just once. In regard to this clonotype: Antigen unknown. A read error may be the cause here, since a much bigger clone is one base away.

The CDR3 totals 15 residues. Germline CDR1 is SGHVS and CDR2 is FQNEAQ. This receptor was taken from a human donor in good health, serving as a control. This chain uses TRBV7-8 with TRBJ2-7, with D possibly matching TRBD2 (5 bases). Sequencing used sorted CD4+, CD8+, or CD8+CD57+ T cells (not recorded which) from PBMCs. The CDR3 loop is CASSYLTGSSYGQYF. The CDR3 DNA reads as TGTGCCAGCAGTTACTTGACTGGGAGCTCCTACGGGCAGTACTTC.